This T cell receptor beta chain was recovered during a study of cytomegalovirus exposure and HLA in healthy donors. The V segment lost 8 bases and the J segment 5 bases; nucleotides outside the gene matches: 13. The CDR3 is 16 residues long. Germline CDR1 is MDHEN and CDR2 is SYDVKM. PCR primers comprised 60 Vbeta and 13 Jbeta primers. Method: immunoSEQ multiplex PCR; TCRdb's copy keeps in-frame clones and lacks some. The sample yields 200,000 or so clones, 70% to 80% seen once. Sequenced: PBMCs. The receptor comes from a man between 35 and 55 years old in good health and CMV-seronegative. The chain combines TRBV28 with TRBJ2-7; 12 bases match TRBD1. The CDR3 DNA reads as TGTGCCAGCCGATCTTCGTCCGGGACAGGGGGCGACGAGCAGTACTTC. Residues: CASRSSSGTGGDEQYF.